This is a list of T cell receptor beta chains from one sample in a study of TIL therapy for anti-PD-1-resistant metastatic lung cancer. The repertoire was sequenced with immunoSEQ multiplex PCR; TCRdb's copy has only in-frame clones and lacks some. The data hold around 26,000 clones, with 63% observed a single time. The material sequenced was tumor tissue, taken at baseline. Receptors originate from a woman aged 25-85 years with non-small cell lung cancer. Each CDR3 is given with its conserved first and last residue. Fields, in order: V gene, J gene, D gene, clone size, CDR3 DNA, CDR3 protein. The D gene is left open where the match is weak. Size values are once, few and many counts, or a class for expanded clones, and some rows have none.

>TRBV4-2|TRBJ2-5|.|.
TGTGCCAGCAGCGCTGAGGGGCCAAGGGCAAAGACCCAGTACTTC
CASSAEGPRAKTQYF
>TRBV6-6|TRBJ2-3|.|.
TGTGCCAGCAGTTACAGCATGGACTCCCTAGATACGCAGTATTTT
CASSYSMDSLDTQYF
>TRBV2|TRBJ2-3|TRBD1|.
TGTGCCAGCAGCCCAACAGGGGCCCCAGATACGCAGTATTTT
CASSPTGAPDTQYF
>TRBV15|TRBJ1-5|.|few
TGTGCCACCAGCAGAGATTTGGTGACAGATAGCAATCAGCCCCAGCATTTT
CATSRDLVTDSNQPQHF
>TRBV7-6|TRBJ2-7|TRBD2|medium-sized
TGTGCCAGCAGCTTAGCCTCACTAGCGAACGAGCAGTACTTC
CASSLASLANEQYF
>TRBV28|TRBJ1-3|.|.
TGTGCCAGCAGTGGGGGGGCCCCAAGAGGTGGAAACACCATATATTTT
CASSGGAPRGGNTIYF
>TRBV19|TRBJ2-3|.|.
TGTGCCAGTAGTGATGTACTCAGAAGCACAGATACGCAGTATTTT
CASSDVLRSTDTQYF
>TRBV18|TRBJ1-2|.|.
TGTGCCAGCGGGCAGGACTATGGCTACACCTTC
CASGQDYGYTF
>TRBV6-1|TRBJ2-1|.|.
TGTGCCAGCAGTGAAGAGCGGCCGATTGGTCGTAATGAGCAGTTCTTC
CASSEERPIGRNEQFF
>TRBV10-1|TRBJ1-2|.|.
TGCGCCAGCAGTGAGTCGACCGGGTTCGATGGCTACACCTTC
CASSESTGFDGYTF
>TRBV10-2|TRBJ2-7|TRBD2|.
TGCGCCAGCAGTGAGTACCCAGCGGGAATGCGGGGGGAGCAGTACTTC
CASSEYPAGMRGEQYF
>TRBV29-1|TRBJ2-3|.|once
TGCAGCGTTGTTGGGGATACGCAGTATTTT
CSVVGDTQYF
>TRBV6-6|TRBJ1-2|TRBD1|once
TGTGCCAGCAGTCGCTTGGGACAGCAAGGCTACACCTTC
CASSRLGQQGYTF
>TRBV6-5|TRBJ2-7|.|.
TGTGCCAGCAGGATTAGCGGAGCGAGCTCCTACGAGCAGTACTTC
CASRISGASSYEQYF
>TRBV5-1|TRBJ1-2|.|few
TGCGCCAGCAGCTTGGAGACAGCACAGGACTACACCTTC
CASSLETAQDYTF
>TRBV15|TRBJ2-7|TRBD2|.
TGTGCCACCAGCAGTGATAGACTAGCAGGATACGAGCAGTACTTC
CATSSDRLAGYEQYF
>TRBV7-6|TRBJ2-1|TRBD2|.
TGTGCCAGCAGCTTAACTAGCGGGAGGGATGAGCAGTTCTTC
CASSLTSGRDEQFF
>TRBV7-6|TRBJ2-7|TRBD2|few
TGTGCCAGCAGCTTTAGCGGGAGACGGTACGAGCAGTACTTC
CASSFSGRRYEQYF
>TRBV6-1|TRBJ1-5|TRBD1|.
TGTGCCAGCAGTGAAGTAACCTGGACAGGGGTCTCATATAGCAATCAGCCCCAGCATTTT
CASSEVTWTGVSYSNQPQHF
>TRBV2|TRBJ2-1|TRBD2|.
TGTGCCAGCGGACTAGTAATCTACAATGAGCAGTTCTTC
CASGLVIYNEQFF
>TRBV5-6|TRBJ2-2|.|.
TGTGCCAGCAGCGCCCTCCCGACCGGGGAGCTGTTTTTT
CASSALPTGELFF
>TRBV18|TRBJ2-7|.|.
TGTGCCAGCTCACCAAAACAGGGCTCCTACGAGCAGTACTTC
CASSPKQGSYEQYF
>TRBV25-1|TRBJ1-2|.|.
TGTGCCAGCAGTCCCCAGGGTAGCTATGGCTACACCTTC
CASSPQGSYGYTF
>TRBV25-1|TRBJ1-2|TRBD1|.
TGTGCCAGCAGTACACAGGGGGATGGCTACACCTTC
CASSTQGDGYTF
>TRBV27|TRBJ2-1|TRBD1|few
TGTGCCAGCCTGGGACAGGGGAGAGGTAATGAGCAGTTCTTC
CASLGQGRGNEQFF
>TRBV30|TRBJ2-5|TRBD2|.
TGTGCCTGGGACGCGGGAGGGAGAGAGACCCAGTACTTC
CAWDAGGRETQYF
>TRBV7-2|TRBJ1-2|.|.
TGTGCCAGCAGCTTAGTGGCAGGAGCGGGCTATGGCTACACCTTC
CASSLVAGAGYGYTF
>TRBV6-1|TRBJ1-2|.|.
TGTGCCTCCCGTAACGTATGGCAGGGGCAGGGGGGCTACACCTTC
CASRNVWQGQGGYTF
>TRBV5-1|TRBJ2-6|TRBD1|.
TGCGCCAGCAGCCAGGGACAGGGTAAAGCAGGTGGGGCCAACGTCCTGACTTTC
CASSQGQGKAGGANVLTF
>TRBV5-1|TRBJ2-7|.|few
TGCGCCAGCAGCTGGATCGGAGCTTCCCGCGAGCAGTACTTC
CASSWIGASREQYF
>TRBV6-1|TRBJ1-5|.|.
TGTGCCAGCAGTGGCCTGAGTTTAAATCAGCCCCAGCATTTT
CASSGLSLNQPQHF
>TRBV5-4|TRBJ2-2|TRBD2|.
TGTGCCAGCAGCACCGGGACTAGCGGGAGGATCACCGGGGAGCTGTTTTTT
CASSTGTSGRITGELFF
>TRBV11-2|TRBJ2-7|.|.
TGTGCCAGCAGCTTAGATAGGCAGGGCGAGCAGTACTTC
CASSLDRQGEQYF
>TRBV5-6|TRBJ2-6|.|.
TGTGCCAGCACCTCCGGGACACGGTCTGGGGCCAACGTCCTGACTTTC
CASTSGTRSGANVLTF
>TRBV7-2|TRBJ2-1|.|few
TGTGCCAGCAACCCTCTAGCTGCGTACAATGAGCAGTTCTTC
CASNPLAAYNEQFF
>TRBV6-6|TRBJ1-2|.|.
TGTGCCAGCGCCGCGGAAGTTGTGTATGGCTACACCTTC
CASAAEVVYGYTF
>TRBV6-5|TRBJ1-1|.|.
TGTGCCAGCAGTTACGTCGGGGTCGGGACTGAAGCTTTCTTT
CASSYVGVGTEAFF
>TRBV9|TRBJ2-3|.|few
TGTGCCAGCAGCGTAGTCTCAGATACGCAGTATTTT
CASSVVSDTQYF
>TRBV19|TRBJ2-1|TRBD2|few
TGTGCCAGTAGTGGACTAGCGGGCCGGGGGGGTGAGCAGTTCTTC
CASSGLAGRGGEQFF
>TRBV11-3|TRBJ1-3|.|.
TGTGCCAGCAGCCTGGGACCCACCTCTGGAAACACCATATATTTT
CASSLGPTSGNTIYF